This T cell receptor beta chain originates from a study of T cell responses to AZD1222 COVID-19 vaccine. Points from the study as a whole: Across spike, vaccine-associated CD4 TCRs were found, dominant at 160-218 and 743-854.

Using immunoSEQ multiplex PCR, the repertoire was profiled, and TCRdb retains in-frame clones only, with some absent. The table lists some 120,000 clones, 80% to 90% of them singletons, with roughly 4.3% in the top ten. Regarding this clone: Its antigen remains unknown.

The sample here was peripheral blood, taken on day 0 of MenACWY control vaccination. The clonotype was recovered from an adult in good health.

CDR3 coding DNA: TGTGCCAGCAGCTTGGCCCCGGACAGGGGCGACAACACCGGGGAGCTGTTTTTT. Translation: CASSLAPDRGDNTGELFF. This chain links TRBV5-5 with TRBJ2-2; the match to TRBD1 covers 9 bases. The CDR3 totals 18 residues. CDR1 is SGHKS, CDR2 YYEKEE, per germline (reference sequence). The V and J ends lost 0 bases and 2 bases, in that order; junction bases with no gene match: 8. Complete variable domain (other parts from reference TRBV5-5 and TRBJ2-2): DAGVTQSPTHLIKTRGQQVTLRCSPISGHKSVSWYQQVLGQGPQFIFQYYEKEERGRGNFPDRFSARQFPNYSSELNVNALLLGDSALYLCASSLAPDRGDNTGELFFGEGSRLTVL.